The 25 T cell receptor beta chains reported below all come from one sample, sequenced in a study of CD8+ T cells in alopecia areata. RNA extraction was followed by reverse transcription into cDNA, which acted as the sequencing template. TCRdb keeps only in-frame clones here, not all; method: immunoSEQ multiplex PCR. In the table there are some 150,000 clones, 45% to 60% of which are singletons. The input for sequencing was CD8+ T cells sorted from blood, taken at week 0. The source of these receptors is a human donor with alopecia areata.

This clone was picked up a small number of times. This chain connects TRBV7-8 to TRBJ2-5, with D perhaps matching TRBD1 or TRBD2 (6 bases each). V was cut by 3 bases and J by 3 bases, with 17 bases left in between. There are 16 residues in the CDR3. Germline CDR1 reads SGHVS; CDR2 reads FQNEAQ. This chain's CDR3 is CASSFGEGGGEETQYF. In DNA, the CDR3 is TGTGCCAGCAGCTTCGGAGAGGGGGGAGGCGAAGAGACCCAGTACTTC.

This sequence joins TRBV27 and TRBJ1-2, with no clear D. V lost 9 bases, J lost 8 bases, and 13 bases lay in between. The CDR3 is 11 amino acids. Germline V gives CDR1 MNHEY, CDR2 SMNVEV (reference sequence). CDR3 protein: CASRGQDGYTF. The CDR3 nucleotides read TGTGCCAGTCGAGGGCAGGACGGCTACACCTTC.

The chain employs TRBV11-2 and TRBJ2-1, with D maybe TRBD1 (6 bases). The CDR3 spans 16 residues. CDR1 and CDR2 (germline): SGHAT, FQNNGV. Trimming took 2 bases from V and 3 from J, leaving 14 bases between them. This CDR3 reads CASSLRLAGVYNEQFF. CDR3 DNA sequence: TGTGCCAGCAGCTTAAGGTTGGCAGGGGTCTACAATGAGCAGTTCTTC. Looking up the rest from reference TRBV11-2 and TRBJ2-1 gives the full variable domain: EAGVAQSPRYKIIEKRQSVAFWCNPISGHATLYWYQQILGQGPKLLIQFQNNGVVDDSQLPKDRFSAERLKGVDSTLKIQPAKLEDSAVYLCASSLRLAGVYNEQFFGPGTRLTVL.

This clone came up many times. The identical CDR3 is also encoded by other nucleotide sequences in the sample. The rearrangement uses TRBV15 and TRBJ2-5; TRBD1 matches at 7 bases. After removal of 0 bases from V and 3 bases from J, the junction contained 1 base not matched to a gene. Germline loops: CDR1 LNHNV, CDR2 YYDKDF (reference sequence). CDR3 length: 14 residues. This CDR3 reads CATSRDGTEETQYF. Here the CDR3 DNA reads TGTGCCACCAGCAGAGACGGGACAGAAGAGACCCAGTACTTC.

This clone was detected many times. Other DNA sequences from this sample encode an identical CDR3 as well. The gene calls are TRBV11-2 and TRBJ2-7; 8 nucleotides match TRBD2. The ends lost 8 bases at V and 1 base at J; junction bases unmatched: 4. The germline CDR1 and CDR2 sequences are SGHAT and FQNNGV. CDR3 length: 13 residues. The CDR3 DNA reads TGTGCCAGCTCTCGGGGGGGGTCCTACGAGCAGTACTTC. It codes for CASSRGGSYEQYF.

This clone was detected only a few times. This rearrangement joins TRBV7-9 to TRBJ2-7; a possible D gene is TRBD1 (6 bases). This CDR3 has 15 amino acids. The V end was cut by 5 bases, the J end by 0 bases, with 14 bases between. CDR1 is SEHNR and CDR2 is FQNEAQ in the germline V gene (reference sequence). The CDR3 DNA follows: TGTGCCAGCAGCATCTTGACAGGAGCCTCCTACGAGCAGTACTTC. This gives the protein CASSILTGASYEQYF.

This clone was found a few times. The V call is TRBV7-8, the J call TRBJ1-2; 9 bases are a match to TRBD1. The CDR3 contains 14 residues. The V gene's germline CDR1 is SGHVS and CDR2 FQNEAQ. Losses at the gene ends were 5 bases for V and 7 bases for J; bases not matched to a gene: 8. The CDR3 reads CASSEAGTGFGYTF. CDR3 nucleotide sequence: TGTGCCAGCAGCGAAGCCGGGACAGGGTTTGGCTACACCTTC.

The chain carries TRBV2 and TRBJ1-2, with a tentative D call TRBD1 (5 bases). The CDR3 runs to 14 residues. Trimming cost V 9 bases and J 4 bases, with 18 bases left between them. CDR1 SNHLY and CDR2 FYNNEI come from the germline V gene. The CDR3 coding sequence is TGTGCCAGTTGCGGGACCAATAGAACCTATGGCTACACCTTC. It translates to CASCGTNRTYGYTF.

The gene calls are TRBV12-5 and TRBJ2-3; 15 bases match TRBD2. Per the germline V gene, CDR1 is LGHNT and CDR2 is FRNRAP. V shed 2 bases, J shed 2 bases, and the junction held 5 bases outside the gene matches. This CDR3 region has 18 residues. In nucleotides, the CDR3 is TGTGCTAGTGGTTTGTTAGGGACTAGCGGGGGGATCACAGATACGCAGTATTTT. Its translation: CASGLLGTSGGITDTQYF.

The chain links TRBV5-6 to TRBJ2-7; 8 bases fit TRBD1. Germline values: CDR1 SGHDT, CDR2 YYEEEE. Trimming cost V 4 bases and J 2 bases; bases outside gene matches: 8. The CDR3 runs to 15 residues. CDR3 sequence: CASSTRTGKTYEQYF. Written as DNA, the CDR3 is TGTGCCAGCAGCACCCGGACAGGGAAAACCTACGAGCAGTACTTC.

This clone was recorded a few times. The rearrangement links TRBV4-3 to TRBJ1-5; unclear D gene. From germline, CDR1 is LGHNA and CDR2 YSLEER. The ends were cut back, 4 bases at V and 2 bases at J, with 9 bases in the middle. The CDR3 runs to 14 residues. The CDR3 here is CASSRSYGNQPQHF. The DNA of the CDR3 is TGCGCCAGCAGCCGGAGCTATGGCAATCAGCCCCAGCATTTT.

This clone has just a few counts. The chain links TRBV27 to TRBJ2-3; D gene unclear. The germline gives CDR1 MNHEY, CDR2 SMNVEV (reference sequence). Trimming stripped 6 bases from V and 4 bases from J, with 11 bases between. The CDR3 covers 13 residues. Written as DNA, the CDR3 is TGTGCCAGCAGGCCACGGATTCCAGATACGCAGTATTTT. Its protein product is CASRPRIPDTQYF.

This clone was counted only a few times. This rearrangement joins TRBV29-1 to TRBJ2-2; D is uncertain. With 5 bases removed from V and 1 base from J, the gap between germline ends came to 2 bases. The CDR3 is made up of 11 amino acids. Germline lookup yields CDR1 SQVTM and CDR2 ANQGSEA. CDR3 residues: CSVLNTGELFF. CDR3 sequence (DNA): TGCAGCGTTTTGAACACCGGGGAGCTGTTTTTT.

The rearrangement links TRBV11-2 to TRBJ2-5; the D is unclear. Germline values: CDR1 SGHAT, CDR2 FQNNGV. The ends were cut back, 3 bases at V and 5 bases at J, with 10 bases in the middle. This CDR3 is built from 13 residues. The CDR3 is CASSFKPGETQYF. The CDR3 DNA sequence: TGTGCCAGCAGCTTTAAACCCGGGGAGACCCAGTACTTC.

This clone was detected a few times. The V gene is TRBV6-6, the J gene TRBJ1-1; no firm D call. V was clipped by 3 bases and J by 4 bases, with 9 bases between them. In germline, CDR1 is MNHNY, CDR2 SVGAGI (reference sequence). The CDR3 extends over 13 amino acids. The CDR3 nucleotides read TGTGCCAGCAGTTATTCCCTCTCCACTGAAGCTTTCTTT. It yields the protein CASSYSLSTEAFF.

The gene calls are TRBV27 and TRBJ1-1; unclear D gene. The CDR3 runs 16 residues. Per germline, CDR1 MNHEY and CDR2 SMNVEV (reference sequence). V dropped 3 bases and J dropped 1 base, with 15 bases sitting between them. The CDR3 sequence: CASSFHGGIGNTEAFF. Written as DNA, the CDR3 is TGTGCCAGCAGTTTTCATGGCGGGATCGGGAACACTGAAGCTTTCTTT.

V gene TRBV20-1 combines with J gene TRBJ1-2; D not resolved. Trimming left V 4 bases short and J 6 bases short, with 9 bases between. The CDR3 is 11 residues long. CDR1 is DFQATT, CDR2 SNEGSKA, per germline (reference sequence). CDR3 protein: CSANRWDGYTF. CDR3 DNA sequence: TGCAGTGCTAATCGTTGGGATGGCTACACCTTC.

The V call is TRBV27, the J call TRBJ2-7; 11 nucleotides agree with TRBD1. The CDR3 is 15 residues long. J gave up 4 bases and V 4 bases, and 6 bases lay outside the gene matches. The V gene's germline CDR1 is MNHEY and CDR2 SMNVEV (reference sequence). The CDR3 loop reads CASSYAGTGGYEQYF. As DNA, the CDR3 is TGTGCCAGCAGTTATGCCGGGACAGGGGGTTACGAGCAGTACTTC.

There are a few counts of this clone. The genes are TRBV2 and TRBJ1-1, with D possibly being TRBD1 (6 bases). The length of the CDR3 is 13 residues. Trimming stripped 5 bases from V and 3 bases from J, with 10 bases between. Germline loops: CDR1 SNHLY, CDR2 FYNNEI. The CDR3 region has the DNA TGTGCCAGCAGTAGGGGGAGGGACACTGAAGCTTTCTTT. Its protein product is CASSRGRDTEAFF. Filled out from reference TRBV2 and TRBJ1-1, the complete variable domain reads EPEVTQTPSHQVTQMGQEVILRCVPISNHLYFYWYRQILGQKVEFLVSFYNNEISEKSEIFDDQFSVERPDGSNFTLKIRSTKLEDSAMYFCASSRGRDTEAFFGQGTRLTVV.

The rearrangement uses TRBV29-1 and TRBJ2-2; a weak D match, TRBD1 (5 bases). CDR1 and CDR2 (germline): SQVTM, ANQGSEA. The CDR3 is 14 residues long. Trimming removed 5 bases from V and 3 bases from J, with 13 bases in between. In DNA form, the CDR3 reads TGCAGCGTTTTATGGACACTTGACACCGGGGAGCTGTTTTTT. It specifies CSVLWTLDTGELFF.

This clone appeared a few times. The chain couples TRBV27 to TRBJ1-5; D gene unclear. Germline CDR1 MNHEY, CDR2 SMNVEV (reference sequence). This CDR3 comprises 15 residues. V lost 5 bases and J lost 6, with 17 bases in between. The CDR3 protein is CASSPTAGSLQPQHF. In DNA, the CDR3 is TGTGCCAGCAGTCCCACGGCGGGCTCTCTTCAGCCCCAGCATTTT.

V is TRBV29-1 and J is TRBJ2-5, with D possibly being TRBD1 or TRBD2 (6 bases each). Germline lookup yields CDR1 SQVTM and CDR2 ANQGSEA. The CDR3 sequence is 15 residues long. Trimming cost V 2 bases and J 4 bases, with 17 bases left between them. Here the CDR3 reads CSVESTGAQGETQYF. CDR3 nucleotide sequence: TGCAGCGTTGAATCGACGGGGGCGCAAGGAGAGACCCAGTACTTC.

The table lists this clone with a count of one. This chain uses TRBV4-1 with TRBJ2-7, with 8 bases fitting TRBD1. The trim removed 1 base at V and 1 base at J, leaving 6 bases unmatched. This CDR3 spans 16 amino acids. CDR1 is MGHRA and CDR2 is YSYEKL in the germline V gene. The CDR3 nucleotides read TGCGCCAGCAGCCAAGTAGGGGGACAGGCATCCTACGAGCAGTACTTC. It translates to CASSQVGGQASYEQYF.

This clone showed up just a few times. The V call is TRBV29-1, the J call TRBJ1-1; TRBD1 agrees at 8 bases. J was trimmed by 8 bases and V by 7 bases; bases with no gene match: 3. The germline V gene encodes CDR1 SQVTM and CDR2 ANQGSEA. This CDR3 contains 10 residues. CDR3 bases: TGCAGCGCCCGGACAGGGGAAGCTTTCTTT. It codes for CSARTGEAFF.

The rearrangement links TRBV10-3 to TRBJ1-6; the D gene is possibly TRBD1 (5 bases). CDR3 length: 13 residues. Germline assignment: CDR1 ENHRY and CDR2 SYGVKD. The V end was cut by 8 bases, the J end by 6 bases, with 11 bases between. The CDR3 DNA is TGTGCCATCGGGGCAGATCCTAATTCACCCCTCCACTTT. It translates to CAIGADPNSPLHF.